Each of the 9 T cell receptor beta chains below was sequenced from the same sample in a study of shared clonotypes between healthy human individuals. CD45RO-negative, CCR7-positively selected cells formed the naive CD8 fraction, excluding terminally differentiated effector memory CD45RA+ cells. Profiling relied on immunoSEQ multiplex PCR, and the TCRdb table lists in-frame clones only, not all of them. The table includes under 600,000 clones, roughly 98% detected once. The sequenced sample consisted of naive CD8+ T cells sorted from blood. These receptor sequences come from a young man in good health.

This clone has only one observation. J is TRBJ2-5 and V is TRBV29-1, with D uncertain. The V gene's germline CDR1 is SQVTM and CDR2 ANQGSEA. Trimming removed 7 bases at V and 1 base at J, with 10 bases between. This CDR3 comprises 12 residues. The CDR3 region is CSGRVPQETQYF. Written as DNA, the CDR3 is TGCAGCGGAAGGGTTCCCCAAGAGACCCAGTACTTC.

CDR3 sequence: CASSLGTSPYNEQFF. As DNA, the CDR3 is TGTGCCAGCAGCTTAGGGACTAGCCCTTACAATGAGCAGTTCTTC. The rearrangement joins TRBV13 to TRBJ2-1, with 7 bases matching TRBD2. The germline CDR1 and CDR2 sequences are PRHDT and FYEKMQ (reference sequence). V was clipped by 0 bases and J by 4 bases; unmatched bases: 3. CDR3 size: 15 residues.

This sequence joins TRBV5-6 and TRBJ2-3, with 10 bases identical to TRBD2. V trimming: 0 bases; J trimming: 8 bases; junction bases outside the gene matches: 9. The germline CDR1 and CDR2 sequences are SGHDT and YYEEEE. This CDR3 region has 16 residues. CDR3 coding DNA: TGTGCCAGCAGCTTGGGTAGCGGGGGGATCAGAGGTACGCAGTATTTT. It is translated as CASSLGSGGIRGTQYF.

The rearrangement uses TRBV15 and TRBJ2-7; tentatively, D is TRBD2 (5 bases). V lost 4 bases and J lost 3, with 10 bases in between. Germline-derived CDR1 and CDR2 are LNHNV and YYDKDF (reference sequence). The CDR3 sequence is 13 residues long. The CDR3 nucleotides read TGTGCCACCAGCACCGGGAACAACTACGAGCAGTACTTC. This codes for CATSTGNNYEQYF.

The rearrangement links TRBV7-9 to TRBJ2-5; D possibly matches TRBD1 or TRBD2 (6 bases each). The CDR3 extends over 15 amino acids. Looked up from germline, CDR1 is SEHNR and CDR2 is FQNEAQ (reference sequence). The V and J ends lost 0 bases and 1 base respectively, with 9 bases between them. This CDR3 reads CASSLAGGTQETQYF. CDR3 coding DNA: TGTGCCAGCAGCTTAGCGGGGGGCACCCAAGAGACCCAGTACTTC.

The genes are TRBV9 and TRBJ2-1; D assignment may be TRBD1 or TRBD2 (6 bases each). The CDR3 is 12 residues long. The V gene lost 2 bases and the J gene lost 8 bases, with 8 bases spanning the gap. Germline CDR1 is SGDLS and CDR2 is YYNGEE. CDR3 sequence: CASSVGGDEQFF. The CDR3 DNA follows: TGTGCCAGCAGCGTGGGGGGCGATGAGCAGTTCTTC.

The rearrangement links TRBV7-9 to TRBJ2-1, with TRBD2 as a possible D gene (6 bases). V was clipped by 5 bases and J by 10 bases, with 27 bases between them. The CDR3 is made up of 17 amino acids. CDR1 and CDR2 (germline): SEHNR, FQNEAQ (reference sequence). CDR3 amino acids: CASSHLQEAEGSNEQFF. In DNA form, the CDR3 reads TGTGCCAGCAGCCACCTCCAAGAGGCGGAGGGGTCCAACGAGCAGTTCTTC.

For the CDR3, the DNA is TGTGCCAGCAGCTTAGTACCTGTTTTGACTAGCGGGGCCTACGAGCAGTACTTC. It translates to CASSLVPVLTSGAYEQYF. The rearrangement joins TRBV7-9 to TRBJ2-7; 11 bases fit TRBD2. Per the germline V gene, CDR1 is SEHNR and CDR2 is FQNEAQ (reference sequence). The J segment lost 2 bases and the V segment lost 1 base, leaving 10 bases of the junction unmatched. The CDR3 loop spans 18 amino acids.

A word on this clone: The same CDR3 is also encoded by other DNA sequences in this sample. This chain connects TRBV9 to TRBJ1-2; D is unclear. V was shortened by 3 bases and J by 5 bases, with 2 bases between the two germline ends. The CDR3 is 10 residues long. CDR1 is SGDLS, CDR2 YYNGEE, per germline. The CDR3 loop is CASSGYGYTF. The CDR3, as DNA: TGTGCCAGCAGCGGATATGGCTACACCTTC. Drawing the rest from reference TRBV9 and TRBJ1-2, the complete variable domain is DSGVTQTPKHLITATGQRVTLRCSPRSGDLSVYWYQQSLDQGLQFLIQYYNGEERAKGNILERFSAQQFPDLHSELNLSSLELGDSALYFCASSGYGYTFGSGTRLTVV.